The sequence of this TCR beta chain was determined in a study of response to subunit inactivated influenza vaccine. This clonotype occurred a few times. TCRdb re-called the RT-PCR reads with MiXCR, one entry per CDR3 protein. The sample contains roughly 620,000 distinct CDR3 sequences, 11% of which appear only once. Germline lookup yields CDR1 SGHTA and CDR2 FQGTGA. The CDR3 extends over 15 amino acids. The V gene lost 5 bases and the J gene lost 3 bases, with 15 bases spanning the gap. These sequences were also reported in another study, on T cells expressing NK-cell markers. As that study records: The TCR beta cDNA came from 5'RACE template switching with UMIs. It was from sorted CD3+CD56+NKG2C+, CD3+CD56+NKG2C- and CD3+CD56-NKG2C+ T cells that TCR beta repertoires came. The use of an anti-gamma-delta TCR antibody, which was added in several experiments, restricted sorting to T cells expressing alpha-beta TCR. The CD3+CD56-NKG2C+ fraction of a handful of donors was also led by these clonotypes.

The chain joins TRBV7-3 to TRBJ2-3; D is possibly TRBD1 (6 bases). The source of this sequence is a man aged 45 to 65 who received an inactivated influenza vaccine. The sequences come from PBMCs from blood, collected on the day of vaccination. As DNA, the CDR3 is TGTGCCAGCAGCCCACCAGGGGCAGGGACAGATACGCAGTATTTT. This translates into CASSPPGAGTDTQYF.